Below, 22 T cell receptor beta chains from the same sample are listed, as sequenced in a study of tissue T cells after allogeneic stem cell transplantation. Only in-frame clones appear in the TCRdb table, and some are missing; sequencing was by immunoSEQ multiplex PCR. The profile shows under 25,000 clones, approximately 77% of them singletons. Material for sequencing was spleen. The origin of the receptors is a female BALB/c mouse in good health. For the strain, the MHC haplotype given is H2-d.

To note about this clone: Mouse names are used for the genes. With the read ending 1 residue before the CDR3 end, the germline J gene is used to fill in that end. The chain uses TRBV1 and TRBJ2-2; 9 nucleotides line up with TRBD2. The V gene end was trimmed by 0 bases and the J gene end by 0 bases; junction bases not matched to a gene: 2. CDR3 length: 17 residues. The V gene's germline CDR1 is NSQYPW and CDR2 LRSPGD (reference sequence). The sequenced part of the CDR3 DNA is TGCACCTGCAGTGCAGATCTGGGGGGGTCAAACACCGGGCAGCTCTAC. Amino acids: CTCSADLGGSNTGQLY. The whole CDR3 is CTCSADLGGSNTGQLYF.

This clone has a handful of counts. The germline and genes are mouse ones. The read halts 1 residue ahead of the CDR3 end, with the missing end drawn from the germline J gene. The sample carries other DNA sequences with the same CDR3. The V call is TRBV3, the J call TRBJ2-7; possible D gene TRBD1, 6 bases. CDR1 and CDR2 from the germline V gene are SNHLY and FYNGKV (reference sequence). With 5 bases removed from V and 4 bases from J, the gap between germline ends came to 9 bases. The CDR3 is made up of 12 amino acids. The CDR3 region is CASSPQGYEQYF. The sequenced part of the CDR3 DNA is TGTGCCAGCAGCCCACAGGGTTATGAACAGTAC.

In the case of this clone: Gene names are the mouse ones. Coverage ceases 1 residue before the CDR3 finishes, and the germline J gene fills in the end. This chain links TRBV24 with TRBJ2-3; TRBD1 agrees at 9 bases. CDR1 is KGHTA and CDR2 is FRNEEI in the germline V gene. The CDR3 loop spans 15 amino acids. V shed 3 bases, J shed 1 base, and the junction held 2 bases outside the gene matches. CDR3 bases read: TGTGCCAGCAGTCTCCGGGACAGGGGTGCAGAAACGCTGTAT. It specifies CASSLRDRGAETLY. The full CDR3 sequence reads CASSLRDRGAETLYF.

This clone was counted between two and nine times. Gene names follow the mouse nomenclature. The sequence runs out 1 residue before the end of the CDR3; the remainder is reconstructed from the germline J gene. The chain recombines TRBV29 with TRBJ1-2, with TRBD1 as a possible D gene (5 bases). The germline V gene has CDR1 MSHET and CDR2 SYDVDS. Trimming took 6 bases from V and 10 from J, leaving 12 bases between them. The CDR3 is 11 residues long. CDR3 loop: CASSLGTPYTF. The sequenced CDR3 bases are TGTGCTAGCAGCCTCGGGACCCCCTACACC. Variable domain in full (rest from reference TRBV29 and TRBJ1-2): DMKVTQMPRYLIKRMGENVLLECGQDMSHETMYWYRQDPGLGLQLIYISYDVDSNSEGDIPKGYRVSRKKREHFSLILDSAKTNQTSVYFCASSLGTPYTFGSGTRLLVI.

In its sample, this clone was seen a few times. Genes here carry mouse names. The observed sequence ends 1 residue before the CDR3 terminus, with the missing tail filled in from the germline J gene. This chain links TRBV1 with TRBJ2-7, with D perhaps assigned TRBD1 or TRBD2 (5 bases each). Germline loops: CDR1 NSQYPW, CDR2 LRSPGD (reference sequence). The V end lost 1 base, the J end lost 0 bases, and 7 bases lay between the germline ends. CDR3 length: 14 residues. Incomplete CDR3 DNA: TGCACCTGCAGTGCAGGGGGCGCCTCCTATGAACAGTAC. This sequence encodes CTCSAGGASYEQY. The whole CDR3 reads CTCSAGGASYEQYF.

Concerning this clone itself: The gene names given are mouse names. The read is 1 residue too short to cover the CDR3 end, so that end is filled in from the germline J gene. V and J are TRBV20 and TRBJ1-1; perhaps TRBD1 as D (5 bases). Germline V gives CDR1 GFQATS, CDR2 STVNSAI. The CDR3 has 14 amino acids. The ends were cut back, 0 bases at V and 0 bases at J, with 8 bases in the middle. The CDR3 sequence is CGARDWGANTEVFF. The CDR3 bases that were read are TGTGGTGCTAGGGATTGGGGCGCAAACACAGAAGTCTTC.

Remarks on this clone: Gene names follow the mouse nomenclature. The sequence runs out 1 residue before the end of the CDR3; the remainder is reconstructed from the germline J gene. The V and J genes are TRBV13-2 and TRBJ1-4; 8 bases match TRBD1. Per the germline V gene, CDR1 is NNHNN and CDR2 is SYGAGS (reference sequence). V trimming: 1 base; J trimming: 4 bases; junction bases outside the gene matches: 6. The CDR3 covers 16 residues. The CDR3 reads CASGDIRTGFNERLFF. The CDR3 DNA, read in part, is TGTGCCAGCGGTGATATAAGGACAGGGTTCAACGAAAGATTATTT.

As regards this clone: Genes and germline come from the mouse. The read terminates 1 residue ahead of where the CDR3 ends, so the germline J gene completes it. The chain joins TRBV4 to TRBJ2-7, with 7 bases matching TRBD2. Germline CDR1 is LGHDT and CDR2 is YNNKQL (reference sequence). The CDR3 loop spans 12 amino acids. V lost 4 bases to trimming and J lost 5 bases; unmatched junction nucleotides: 2. CDR3 in amino acids: CASSSWGNEQYF. Partial CDR3 DNA: TGTGCCAGCAGCTCCTGGGGGAATGAACAGTAC.

As regards this clone: Mouse germline and gene names are used. The sequenced fragment ends 1 residue before the CDR3 boundary, so the rest is inferred from the germline J gene. This sequence joins TRBV12-1 and TRBJ2-3, with TRBD2 identical over 11 bases. V lost 0 bases and J lost 1; bases outside the gene matches: 5. Germline CDR1 and CDR2: SGHSN and HYEKVE. CDR3 length: 17 residues. CDR3 amino acids: CASSLEDWGAGAETLYF. Incomplete CDR3 DNA: TGTGCCAGCTCTCTCGAGGACTGGGGGGCGGGTGCAGAAACGCTGTAT.

With regard to this clone: Gene names are the mouse ones. The CDR3 goes on 1 residue after the read ends, and that part is filled in from the germline J gene. The chain uses TRBV13-2 and TRBJ2-1; TRBD2 aligns across 9 bases. The junction had 2 bases not matched to a gene; V was cut back by 0 bases and J by 1 base. This CDR3 has 16 residues. Germline V lookup: CDR1 NNHNN, CDR2 SYGAGS (reference sequence). The DNA read from the CDR3 is TGTGCCAGCGGTGATGACTGGGGGGTGAACTATGCTGAGCAGTTC. This gives the protein CASGDDWGVNYAEQF. The entire CDR3 is CASGDDWGVNYAEQFF.

This clone was detected only once. Mouse names are used for the genes. The read halts 1 residue ahead of the CDR3 end, with the missing end drawn from the germline J gene. This chain uses TRBV17 with TRBJ2-1, with D maybe TRBD2 (6 bases). The CDR3 has 16 amino acids. V lost 0 bases, J lost 5 bases, and 14 bases lay in between. The germline CDR1 and CDR2 sequences are MNHDT and YYDKIL. The CDR3 reads CASSRDRTGFHAEQFF. The sequenced part of the CDR3 DNA is TGTGCTAGCAGTAGAGATAGAACTGGGTTCCATGCTGAGCAGTTC.

On this clone: The gene symbols are mouse symbols. The CDR3 end lies 1 residue beyond the end of the read and is filled in from the germline J gene. At the DNA level, this CDR3 is encoded by other sequences in the same sample as well. This chain uses TRBV13-2 with TRBJ2-5; D gene unclear. This CDR3 contains 12 residues. The V gene's germline CDR1 is NNHNN and CDR2 SYGAGS (reference sequence). Between the trimmed V and J ends, which lost 4 bases and 0 bases, there was a span of 3 bases. Here the CDR3 reads CASGSNQDTQYF. The covered CDR3 bases are TGTGCCAGCGGTAGCAACCAAGACACCCAGTAC.

On this clone: Gene names are mouse gene names. Other nucleotide sequences in the sample specify the same CDR3. The sequenced part of the CDR3 DNA is TGTGCCAGCAGTGATGTTGGATATGAACAGTAC. The encoded protein is CASSDVGYEQY. The full CDR3 sequence reads CASSDVGYEQYF. The chain is built from TRBV13-1 and TRBJ2-7, with D unclear. The CDR3 is cut off 1 residue early in the read; its end comes from the germline J gene. Trimming stripped 0 bases from V and 4 bases from J, with 5 bases between. CDR3 size: 12 residues. Per the germline V gene, CDR1 is NSHNY and CDR2 is SYGAGN.

Regarding this clone: Mouse germline and gene names are used. The sequenced fragment ends 1 residue before the CDR3 boundary, so the rest is inferred from the germline J gene. The chain carries TRBV19 and TRBJ2-5; 8 bases are a match to TRBD1. The germline CDR1 and CDR2 sequences are FNHDT and SITEND (reference sequence). The CDR3 totals 15 residues. V was pared by 4 bases and J by 0 bases, with 4 bases of the junction left unmatched. The covered CDR3 bases are TGTGCCAGCAGTCCAGGGGGCCTTAACCAAGACACCCAGTAC. Protein: CASSPGGLNQDTQY. The whole CDR3 protein reads CASSPGGLNQDTQYF.

A remark on this clone: Genes and germline are mouse. The CDR3 is cut off 1 residue early in the read; its end comes from the germline J gene. Different DNA sequences within this sample yield the same CDR3. This chain links TRBV1 with TRBJ1-4; TRBD1 matches 9 bases. The CDR3 extends over 15 amino acids. CDR1 NSQYPW and CDR2 LRSPGD come from the germline V gene (reference sequence). The V and J ends lost 1 base and 3 bases, in that order; junction bases with no gene match: 0. CDR3 DNA, as far as it was read: TGCACCTGCAGTGCAGGACAGGGGGCCAACGAAAGATTATTT. Translation gives CTCSAGQGANERLF. The full CDR3 reads CTCSAGQGANERLFF.

This clone came up a few times. Gene names are the mouse ones. With the read ending 1 residue before the CDR3 end, the germline J gene is used to fill in that end. V usage is TRBV13-1 and J usage is TRBJ2-7, with D perhaps TRBD1 or TRBD2 (7 bases each). Deletions cut 0 bases from V and 5 bases from J, with 12 bases between. Germline V lookup: CDR1 NSHNY, CDR2 SYGAGN. The CDR3 spans 14 residues. The sequenced CDR3 bases are TGTGCCAGCAGTGATGCAGGGGGGCAGAATGAACAGTAC. Encoded protein: CASSDAGGQNEQY. The whole CDR3 protein is CASSDAGGQNEQYF.

In the case of this clone: Each gene name is a mouse one. The CDR3 is cut off 1 residue early in the read; its end comes from the germline J gene. This rearrangement joins TRBV31 to TRBJ1-1; D is possibly TRBD1 (6 bases). Trimming shortened V by 4 bases and J by 1 base, and 10 bases separated the two germline ends. The CDR3 runs to 13 residues. Germline CDR1 and CDR2: GKSSPN and SITVG. The CDR3 loop reads CAWTGEVNTEVFF. The covered CDR3 bases are TGTGCCTGGACAGGGGAAGTGAACACAGAAGTCTTC.

To note about this clone: All gene names here are mouse names. The CDR3 end is not reached by the read, which stops 1 residue before it; the germline J gene fills it in. V usage is TRBV19 and J usage is TRBJ1-4; D not resolved. V lost 4 bases, J lost 0 bases, and 4 bases lay in between. Looked up from germline, CDR1 is FNHDT and CDR2 is SITEND (reference sequence). The CDR3 spans 13 residues. The CDR3 bases that were read are TGTGCCAGCAGTGCAGTTTCCAACGAAAGATTATTT. It yields the protein CASSAVSNERLF. The CDR3, in full, reads CASSAVSNERLFF.

On this clone itself: Gene labels here are mouse ones. This sample also contains other DNA sequences that code for the same CDR3. The CDR3 loop is CTCSAGQGEVFF. CDR3 DNA, as far as it was read: TGCACCTGCAGTGCAGGACAGGGAGAAGTCTTC. The genes are TRBV1 and TRBJ1-1, with 7 bases aligning to TRBD1. The read stops 1 residue short of the end of the CDR3; the missing end is completed from the germline J gene. Germline assignment: CDR1 NSQYPW and CDR2 LRSPGD (reference sequence). V lost 1 base to trimming and J lost 7 bases; unmatched junction nucleotides: 0. This CDR3 has 12 residues.

The table lists this clone with a few counts. The genes and germline here are from mouse. The CDR3 sequence: CTCSARGFSNERLFF. CDR3 bases read: TGCACCTGCAGTGCGAGGGGCTTTTCCAACGAAAGATTATTT. V is TRBV1 and J is TRBJ1-4; D possibly corresponds to TRBD1 (5 bases). The read comes to an end 1 residue before the CDR3 does, leaving the germline J gene to fill in the end. The CDR3 has 15 residues. The V and J ends lost 3 bases and 0 bases respectively, with 8 bases between them. Germline-derived CDR1 and CDR2 are NSQYPW and LRSPGD (reference sequence).

This clone was observed a handful of times. Genes and germline come from the mouse. The observed sequence ends 1 residue before the CDR3 terminus, with the missing tail filled in from the germline J gene. The chain carries TRBV13-1 and TRBJ1-5; D gene unclear. Between the trimmed V and J ends, which lost 0 bases and 2 bases, there was a span of 9 bases. This CDR3 region has 15 residues. Per the germline V gene, CDR1 is NSHNY and CDR2 is SYGAGN. The CDR3 spells CASSDAPNYNQAPLF. The DNA read from the CDR3 is TGTGCCAGCAGTGATGCACCCAATTACAACCAGGCTCCGCTT.

Worth noting for this clone: Mouse names are used for the genes. The read ends 1 residue before the CDR3 terminus; that terminus is restored from the germline J gene. V usage is TRBV5 and J usage is TRBJ2-7; D not resolved. V dropped 1 base and J dropped 3 bases, with 10 bases sitting between them. Germline-derived CDR1 and CDR2 are LGHNA and YNLKQL (reference sequence). The CDR3 sequence is 14 residues long. The sequenced part of the CDR3 DNA is TGTGCCAGCAGCCAAGGCGCAGGCGTCTATGAACAGTAC. The encoded protein is CASSQGAGVYEQY. The CDR3, in full, reads CASSQGAGVYEQYF.